The 25 T cell receptor beta chains below all came from one sample that was sequenced in a study of T cell changes during pregnancy in multiple sclerosis. Some clones are missing from TCRdb's copy, which holds only in-frame ones; the method was immunoSEQ multiplex PCR. The profile shows 30,000 or so clones, around nine tenths of them singletons. Sequenced here: CD8+ T cells from peripheral blood mononuclear cells, sampled before pregnancy. The source is a female donor with multiple sclerosis, enrolled in a pregnancy study.

V gene TRBV9 combines with J gene TRBJ2-5; 10 positions match TRBD2. Trimming took 0 bases from V and 1 from J; bases not matched to a gene: 9. The CDR3 is 18 residues long. The germline V gene encodes CDR1 SGDLS and CDR2 YYNGEE. In DNA, the CDR3 is TGTGCCAGCAGCGTAGACCCCCTAGCGGGAGACACCCAAGAGACCCAGTACTTC. This sequence encodes CASSVDPLAGDTQETQYF. Complete variable domain (other parts from reference TRBV9 and TRBJ2-5): DSGVTQTPKHLITATGQRVTLRCSPRSGDLSVYWYQQSLDQGLQFLIQYYNGEERAKGNILERFSAQQFPDLHSELNLSSLELGDSALYFCASSVDPLAGDTQETQYFGPGTRLLVL.

The rearrangement joins TRBV5-1 to TRBJ2-1, with 8 bases identical to TRBD2. V shed 4 bases, J shed 0 bases, and the junction held 12 bases outside the gene matches. Germline V gene sequence: CDR1 SGHRS, CDR2 YFSETQ. The CDR3 has 18 residues. The CDR3 DNA reads TGCGCCAGCAGCCAACGGGAGGGCTGGGGGAGCTCCTACAATGAGCAGTTCTTC. Translation gives CASSQREGWGSSYNEQFF. Full variable domain (missing parts from reference TRBV5-1 and TRBJ2-1): KAGVTQTPRYLIKTRGQQVTLSCSPISGHRSVSWYQQTPGQGLQFLFEYFSETQRNKGNFPGRFSGRQFSNSRSEMNVSTLELGDSALYLCASSQREGWGSSYNEQFFGPGTRLTVL.

This chain connects TRBV9 to TRBJ2-7, with 7 bases matching TRBD2. The CDR3 sequence is 14 residues long. Unmatched junction bases numbered 6, after V lost 4 bases and J lost 2 bases. Germline V gives CDR1 SGDLS, CDR2 YYNGEE. The CDR3 region is CASSPRGGTYEQYF. DNA of the CDR3: TGTGCCAGCAGCCCCCGGGGAGGGACCTACGAGCAGTACTTC.

V is TRBV5-6 and J is TRBJ2-1, with 9 bases aligning to TRBD2. The V gene end was trimmed by 7 bases and the J gene end by 9 bases; junction bases not matched to a gene: 14. The CDR3 spans 15 residues. Germline V gene sequence: CDR1 SGHDT, CDR2 YYEEEE. The CDR3 protein is CASGPREGGWGEQFF. Here the CDR3 DNA reads TGTGCCAGCGGCCCGCGGGAGGGGGGATGGGGTGAGCAGTTCTTC. Using reference TRBV5-6 and TRBJ2-1 for the parts outside the CDR3, the full variable domain is DAGVTQSPTHLIKTRGQQVTLRCSPKSGHDTVSWYQQALGQGPQFIFQYYEEEERQRGNFPDRFSGHQFPNYSSELNVNALLLGDSALYLCASGPREGGWGEQFFGPGTRLTVL.

V is TRBV29-1 and J is TRBJ2-5, with D possibly being TRBD1 (5 bases). The CDR3 totals 14 residues. Deletions cut 3 bases from V and 5 bases from J, with 16 bases between. In germline, CDR1 is SQVTM, CDR2 ANQGSEA. CDR3 residues: CSVEGRTPWETQYF. CDR3 sequence (DNA): TGCAGCGTTGAGGGTCGGACACCCTGGGAGACCCAGTACTTC.

The rearrangement links TRBV11-3 to TRBJ2-1, with TRBD1 identical over 8 bases. CDR1 and CDR2 (germline): SGHNT, YENEEA. The V gene end was trimmed by 1 base and the J gene end by 1 base; junction bases not matched to a gene: 12. The CDR3 runs 19 residues. This chain's CDR3 is CASSLVSGGESVSYNEQFF. The CDR3 DNA reads TGTGCCAGCAGCTTAGTTTCAGGGGGCGAGTCGGTGTCCTACAATGAGCAGTTCTTC.

The genes are TRBV11-3 and TRBJ2-2; 11 bases are shared with TRBD2. Trimming at V came to 7 bases and at J to 0 bases, leaving 7 bases not matched to a gene. This CDR3 is 17 amino acids long. CDR1 SGHNT and CDR2 YENEEA come from the germline V gene. The CDR3 protein is CASTQRLAGPNTGELFF. CDR3 sequence (DNA): TGTGCCAGCACCCAGAGACTAGCGGGACCGAACACCGGGGAGCTGTTTTTT.

This chain uses TRBV6-4 with TRBJ2-1; the match to TRBD1 covers 8 bases. The ends lost 5 bases at V and 9 bases at J; junction bases unmatched: 9. Germline V gene data show CDR1 as MRHNA and CDR2 as SNTAGT. The CDR3 spans 14 residues. As DNA, the CDR3 is TGTGCCAGCAGTTCACAGGGGGATCAGGGTGAGCAGTTCTTC. This translates into CASSSQGDQGEQFF.

V and J are TRBV19 and TRBJ2-1, with 9 bases lining up with TRBD2. The CDR3 extends over 12 amino acids. Germline CDR1 reads LNHDA; CDR2 reads SQIVND (reference sequence). Trimming took 4 bases from V and 10 from J; bases not matched to a gene: 2. CDR3 sequence (DNA): TGTGCCAGTAGTAGCCTAGCGGGGGAGCAGTTCTTC. It is translated as CASSSLAGEQFF.

The rearrangement joins TRBV10-3 to TRBJ2-7; the match to TRBD1 covers 7 bases. This CDR3 is built from 12 residues. Germline V gene lookup returns CDR1 ENHRY and CDR2 SYGVKD. The CDR3 reads CASRQGSYEQYF. The DNA for the CDR3 is TGTGCGTCGAGACAGGGCTCCTACGAGCAGTACTTC.

V is TRBV29-1 and J is TRBJ2-1; 7 nucleotides line up with TRBD2. The junction had 8 bases not matched to a gene; V was cut back by 3 bases and J by 9 bases. Germline V gives CDR1 SQVTM, CDR2 ANQGSEA. There are 13 residues in the CDR3. CDR3 nucleotide sequence: TGCAGCGTTGACCCTGGCGGGAGTAGTGAGCAGTTCTTC. This codes for CSVDPGGSSEQFF.

V is TRBV19 and J is TRBJ2-3, with TRBD1 as a possible D gene (5 bases). The length of the CDR3 is 14 residues. Trimming cost V 4 bases and J 5 bases, with 13 bases left between them. Per germline, CDR1 LNHDA and CDR2 SQIVND (reference sequence). Here the CDR3 reads CASSKQALEDTQYF. Written as DNA, the CDR3 is TGTGCCAGTAGTAAACAGGCCCTGGAAGATACGCAGTATTTT.

The rearrangement uses TRBV19 and TRBJ1-1, with D tentatively TRBD1 (5 bases). V was shortened by 5 bases and J by 3 bases, with 10 bases between the two germline ends. Looked up from germline, CDR1 is LNHDA and CDR2 is SQIVND (reference sequence). The CDR3 extends over 13 amino acids. CDR3 sequence reads: CASSQIRDTEAFF. The CDR3 DNA sequence: TGTGCCAGTAGTCAGATCAGGGACACTGAAGCTTTCTTT.

This sequence joins TRBV27 and TRBJ2-1; 13 positions match TRBD2. The length of the CDR3 is 13 residues. CDR1 and CDR2 from the germline V gene are MNHEY and SMNVEV (reference sequence). V shed 6 bases and J 11 bases; nucleotides not matched to a gene: 4. DNA of the CDR3: TGTGCCAGCAGGTTGACTAGCGGGAGGAAGCAGTTCTTC. The encoded protein is CASRLTSGRKQFF.

The chain uses TRBV5-1 and TRBJ2-1; 8 bases line up with TRBD2. Losses at the gene ends were 4 bases for V and 0 bases for J; bases not matched to a gene: 3. CDR1 SGHRS and CDR2 YFSETQ come from the germline V gene. CDR3 length: 15 residues. The CDR3: CASSLAGNSYNEQFF. DNA for the CDR3: TGCGCCAGCAGCCTAGCGGGTAACTCCTACAATGAGCAGTTCTTC.

The chain joins TRBV29-1 to TRBJ2-5, with 9 nucleotides matching TRBD1. CDR1 SQVTM and CDR2 ANQGSEA come from the germline V gene. V was pared by 1 base and J by 4 bases, with 7 bases of the junction left unmatched. This CDR3 region has 15 residues. The CDR3 bases are TGCAGCGTTGAAGTTGGGACAGGGCGTCTAGAGACCCAGTACTTC. This sequence encodes CSVEVGTGRLETQYF. The variable domain in full, completed from reference TRBV29-1 and TRBJ2-5, reads SAVISQKPSRDICQRGTSLTIQCQVDSQVTMMFWYRQQPGQSLTLIATANQGSEATYESGFVIDKFPISRPNLTFSTLTVSNMSPEDSSIYLCSVEVGTGRLETQYFGPGTRLLVL.

V usage is TRBV29-1 and J usage is TRBJ2-1; TRBD2 matches at 7 bases. Unmatched junction bases numbered 6, after V lost 4 bases and J lost 3 bases. Germline CDR1 reads SQVTM; CDR2 reads ANQGSEA. The CDR3 consists of 14 residues. The CDR3 here is CSVVRLAIYNEQFF. The CDR3 region has the DNA TGCAGCGTTGTTCGACTAGCTATCTACAATGAGCAGTTCTTC.

This chain uses TRBV7-9 with TRBJ2-7; TRBD2 matches at 7 bases. This CDR3 has 13 amino acids. The germline gives CDR1 SEHNR, CDR2 FQNEAQ (reference sequence). Trimming at V came to 5 bases and at J to 6 bases, leaving 7 bases not matched to a gene. CDR3 amino acids: CASSPATSSEQYF. In nucleotides, the CDR3 is TGTGCCAGCAGCCCCGCGACTAGCAGCGAGCAGTACTTC.

The chain uses TRBV6-5 and TRBJ2-3, with 9 bases identical to TRBD2. Germline V gene sequence: CDR1 MNHEY, CDR2 SVGAGI. The CDR3 contains 15 residues. V shed 3 bases, J shed 0 bases, and the junction held 1 base outside the gene matches. CDR3 protein: CASSYLAGSTDTQYF. The CDR3 DNA reads TGTGCCAGCAGTTATCTAGCGGGGAGCACAGATACGCAGTATTTT.

The CDR3 spells CASSLGREGLWTGELFF. CDR3 bases: TGTGCCAGCAGCTTGGGGCGGGAGGGCCTTTGGACCGGGGAGCTGTTTTTT. The J gene is TRBJ2-2, the V gene TRBV5-6; 9 nucleotides match TRBD2. After removal of 0 bases from V and 5 bases from J, the junction contained 8 bases not matched to a gene. The CDR3 covers 17 residues. CDR1 is SGHDT and CDR2 is YYEEEE in the germline V gene.

The chain has TRBV7-9 and TRBJ1-2; TRBD1 agrees at 7 bases. The CDR3 has 19 amino acids. Germline V gene lookup returns CDR1 SEHNR and CDR2 FQNEAQ (reference sequence). V trimming: 5 bases; J trimming: 6 bases; junction bases outside the gene matches: 24. DNA of the CDR3: TGTGCCAGCAGCCCCTTGATGGGGGGACAGAGTTGGGTACTTGATGGCTACACCTTC. Its protein product is CASSPLMGGQSWVLDGYTF.

This clone was counted a single time. J is TRBJ2-1 and V is TRBV7-3; 8 positions match TRBD1. V dropped 5 bases and J dropped 9; count of bases not matched to a gene: 3. The germline CDR1 and CDR2 sequences are SGHTA and FQGTGA. The CDR3 contains 12 residues. The CDR3 DNA reads as TGTGCCAGCAGCCCCACAGGGGGTGAGCAGTTCTTC. Translated: CASSPTGGEQFF.

The gene calls are TRBV23-1 and TRBJ2-3, with D maybe TRBD2 (5 bases). TRBV23-1 is filed as an ORF, its function uncertain. V dropped 2 bases and J dropped 0 bases, with 9 bases sitting between them. This CDR3 contains 15 residues. The CDR3 sequence is CASSQEGSSTDTQYF. The CDR3, as DNA: TGCGCCAGCAGTCAAGAGGGCTCTAGCACAGATACGCAGTATTTT.

This chain links TRBV5-1 with TRBJ2-2; unclear D gene. Germline lookup yields CDR1 SGHRS and CDR2 YFSETQ. V shed 2 bases and J shed 2 bases, with 13 bases lying between them. This CDR3 has 16 amino acids. In DNA form, the CDR3 reads TGCGCCAGCAGCTTCTCTAGTGGCAGAAACACCGGGGAGCTGTTTTTT. As protein: CASSFSSGRNTGELFF.

This chain uses TRBV10-1 with TRBJ1-5, with TRBD1 matching 9 bases. From germline, CDR1 is WNHNN and CDR2 SYGVQD (reference sequence). With V trimmed by 0 bases and J by 2 bases, 5 bases remained unmatched. The CDR3 covers 17 residues. This chain's CDR3 is CASSESTGGICNQPQHF. In nucleotides, the CDR3 is TGCGCCAGCAGTGAGTCGACAGGGGGGATTTGCAATCAGCCCCAGCATTTT.